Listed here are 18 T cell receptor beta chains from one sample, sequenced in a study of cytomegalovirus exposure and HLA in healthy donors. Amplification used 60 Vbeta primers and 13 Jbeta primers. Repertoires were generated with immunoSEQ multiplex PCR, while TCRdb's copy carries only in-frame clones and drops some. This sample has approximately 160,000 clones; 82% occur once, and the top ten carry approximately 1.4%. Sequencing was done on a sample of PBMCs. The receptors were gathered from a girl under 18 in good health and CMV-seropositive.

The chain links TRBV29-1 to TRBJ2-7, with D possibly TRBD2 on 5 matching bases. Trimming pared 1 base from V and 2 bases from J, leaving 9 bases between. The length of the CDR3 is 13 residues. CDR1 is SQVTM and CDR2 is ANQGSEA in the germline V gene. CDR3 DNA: TGCAGCGTTGAAGGAGGGAATGCCTACGAGCAGTACTTC. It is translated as CSVEGGNAYEQYF.

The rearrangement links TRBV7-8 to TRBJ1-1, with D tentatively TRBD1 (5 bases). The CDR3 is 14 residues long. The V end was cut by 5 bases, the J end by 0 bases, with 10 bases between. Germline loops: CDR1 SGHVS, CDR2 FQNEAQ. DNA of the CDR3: TGTGCCAGCAGCCTGGGACTGTTGAACACTGAAGCTTTCTTT. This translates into CASSLGLLNTEAFF.

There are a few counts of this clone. The CDR3 coding sequence is TGTGCCAGCAGTTACGCCCCTAGGTATACGCAGTATTTT. Protein sequence: CASSYAPRYTQYF. The chain recombines TRBV6-6 with TRBJ2-3; D not resolved. The CDR3 extends over 13 amino acids. Trimming took off 2 bases at V and 7 bases at J, with 10 bases between the two ends. CDR1 is MNHNY, CDR2 SVGAGI, per germline (reference sequence).

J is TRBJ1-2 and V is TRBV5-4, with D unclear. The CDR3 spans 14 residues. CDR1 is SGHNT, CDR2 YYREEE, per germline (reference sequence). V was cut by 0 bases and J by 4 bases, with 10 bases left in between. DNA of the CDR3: TGTGCCAGCAGCTTGGTGGAGGACCGCTATGGCTACACCTTC. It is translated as CASSLVEDRYGYTF.

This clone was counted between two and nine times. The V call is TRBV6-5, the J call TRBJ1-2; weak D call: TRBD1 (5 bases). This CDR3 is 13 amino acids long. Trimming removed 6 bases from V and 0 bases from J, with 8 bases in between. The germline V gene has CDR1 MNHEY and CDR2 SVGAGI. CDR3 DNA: TGTGCCAGCAGCAAGACAGCTAACTATGGCTACACCTTC. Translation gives CASSKTANYGYTF.

CDR3 amino acids: CASSGTRDTQYF. The DNA of the CDR3 is TGTGCCAGCAGTGGGACTAGAGATACGCAGTATTTT. The chain employs TRBV25-1 and TRBJ2-3; 7 bases agree with TRBD2. The CDR3 runs 12 residues. J lost 5 bases, V lost 4 bases, and 0 bases had no gene match. CDR1 MGHDK and CDR2 SYGVNS come from the germline V gene.

The CDR3 sequence: CASSQDRGAEQYF. Written as DNA, the CDR3 is TGTGCCAGCAGCCAAGATCGGGGAGCCGAGCAGTACTTC. The V call is TRBV4-2, the J call TRBJ2-7; D might be TRBD2 (5 bases). The CDR3 is made up of 13 amino acids. The V gene's germline CDR1 is LGHNA and CDR2 YNFKEQ. V was pared by 0 bases and J by 6 bases, with 9 bases between.

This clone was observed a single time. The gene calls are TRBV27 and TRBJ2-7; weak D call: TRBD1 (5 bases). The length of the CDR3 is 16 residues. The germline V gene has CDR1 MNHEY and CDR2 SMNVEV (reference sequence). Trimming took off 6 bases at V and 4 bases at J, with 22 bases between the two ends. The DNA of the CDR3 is TGTGCCAGCAGCCTCTTAACAACCACTGACAGATACGAGCAGTACTTC. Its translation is CASSLLTTTDRYEQYF.

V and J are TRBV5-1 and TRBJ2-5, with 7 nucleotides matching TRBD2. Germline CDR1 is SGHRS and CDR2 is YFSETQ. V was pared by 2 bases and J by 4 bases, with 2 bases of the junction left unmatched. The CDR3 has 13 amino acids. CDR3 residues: CASSFREGETQYF. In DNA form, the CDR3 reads TGCGCCAGCAGCTTTAGGGAGGGAGAGACCCAGTACTTC.

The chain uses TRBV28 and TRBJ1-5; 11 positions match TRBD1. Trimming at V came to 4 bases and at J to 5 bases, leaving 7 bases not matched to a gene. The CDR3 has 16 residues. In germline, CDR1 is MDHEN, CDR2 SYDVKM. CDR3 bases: TGTGCCAGCAGTTGGCTCGGACAGGGGGCGTATCAGCCCCAGCATTTT. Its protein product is CASSWLGQGAYQPQHF.

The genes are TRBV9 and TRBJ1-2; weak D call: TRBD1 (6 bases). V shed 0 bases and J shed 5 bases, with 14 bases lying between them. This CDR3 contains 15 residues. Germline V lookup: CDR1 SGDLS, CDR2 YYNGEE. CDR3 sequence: CASSVAGTGFYGYTF. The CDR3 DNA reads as TGTGCCAGCAGCGTAGCTGGTACAGGGTTTTATGGCTACACCTTC.

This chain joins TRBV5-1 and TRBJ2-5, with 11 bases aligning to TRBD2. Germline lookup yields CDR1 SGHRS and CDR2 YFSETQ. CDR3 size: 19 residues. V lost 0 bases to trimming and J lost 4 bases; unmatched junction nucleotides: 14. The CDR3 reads CASSLVAVRTSGPGETQYF. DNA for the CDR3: TGCGCCAGCAGCTTGGTTGCGGTCAGGACTAGCGGGCCGGGAGAGACCCAGTACTTC.

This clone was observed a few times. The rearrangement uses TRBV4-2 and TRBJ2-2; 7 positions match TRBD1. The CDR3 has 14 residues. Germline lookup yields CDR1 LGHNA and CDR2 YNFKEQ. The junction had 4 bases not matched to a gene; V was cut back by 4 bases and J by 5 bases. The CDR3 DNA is TGTGCCAGCAGCCCGGGACAGAAAACCGGGGAGCTGTTTTTT. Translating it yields CASSPGQKTGELFF.

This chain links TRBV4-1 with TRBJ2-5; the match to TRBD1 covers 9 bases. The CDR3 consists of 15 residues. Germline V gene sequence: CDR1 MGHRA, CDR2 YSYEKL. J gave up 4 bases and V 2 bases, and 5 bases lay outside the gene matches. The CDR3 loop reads CASSQPGTGRETQYF. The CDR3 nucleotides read TGCGCCAGCAGCCAACCCGGGACAGGGCGAGAGACCCAGTACTTC.

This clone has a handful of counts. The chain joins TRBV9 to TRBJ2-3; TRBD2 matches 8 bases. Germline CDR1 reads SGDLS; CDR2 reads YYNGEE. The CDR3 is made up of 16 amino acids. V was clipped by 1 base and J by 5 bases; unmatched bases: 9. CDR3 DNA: TGTGCCAGCAGCGTAACTAGCGGACCCCTGGGAGATACGCAGTATTTT. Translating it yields CASSVTSGPLGDTQYF.

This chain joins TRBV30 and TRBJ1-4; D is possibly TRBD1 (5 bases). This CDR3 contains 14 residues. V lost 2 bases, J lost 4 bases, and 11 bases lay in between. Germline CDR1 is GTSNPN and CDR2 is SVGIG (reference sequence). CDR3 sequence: CAWSLTGLNEKLFF. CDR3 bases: TGTGCCTGGAGTCTGACGGGACTTAATGAAAAACTGTTTTTT.

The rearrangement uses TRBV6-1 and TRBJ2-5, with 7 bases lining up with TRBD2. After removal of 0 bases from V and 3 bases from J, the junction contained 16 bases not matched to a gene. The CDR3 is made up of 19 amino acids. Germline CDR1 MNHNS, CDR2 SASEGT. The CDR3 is CASSEAVQSLAGEKETQYF. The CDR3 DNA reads TGTGCCAGCAGTGAAGCGGTTCAATCTCTGGCGGGGGAAAAAGAGACCCAGTACTTC.

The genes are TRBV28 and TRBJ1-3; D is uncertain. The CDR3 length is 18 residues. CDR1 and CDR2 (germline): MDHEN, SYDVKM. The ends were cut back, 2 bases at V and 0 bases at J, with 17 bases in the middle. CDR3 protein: CASSLGLKLLSSGNTIYF. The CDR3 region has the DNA TGTGCCAGCAGTTTAGGACTAAAACTACTGAGCTCTGGAAACACCATATATTTT.